A selection of T cell receptor beta chains follows, all from one sample in a study of T cell changes during pregnancy in multiple sclerosis. Clones were read by immunoSEQ multiplex PCR, and TCRdb kept only the in-frame ones, dropping some. This table has roughly 40,000 clones, approximately 91% appearing once. The material was CD4+ T cells from peripheral blood mononuclear cells, obtained in the first trimester of pregnancy. Receptor source: a female donor with multiple sclerosis, enrolled in a pregnancy study. Both conserved end residues are part of each CDR3. A D gene is named only where the DNA matches it firmly. Size values are once, few and many counts, or a class for expanded clones, and some rows have none.

d_gene: NA; j_gene: TRBJ2-7; v_gene: TRBV5-1; abundance: NA; CDR3aa: CASSLAPGAVTYEQYF; CDR3nt: TGCGCCAGCAGCTTGGCCCCAGGCGCTGTTACCTACGAGCAGTACTTC
d_gene: TRBD2; j_gene: TRBJ2-7; v_gene: TRBV19; abundance: NA; CDR3aa: CASSPGLAGDEQYF; CDR3nt: TGTGCCAGTAGTCCGGGACTAGCGGGAGACGAGCAGTACTTC
d_gene: NA; j_gene: TRBJ1-3; v_gene: TRBV30; abundance: NA; CDR3aa: CAWSVGAANSGNTIYF; CDR3nt: TGTGCCTGGAGTGTTGGGGCAGCAAACTCTGGAAACACCATATATTTT
d_gene: TRBD1; j_gene: TRBJ1-2; v_gene: TRBV5-6; abundance: NA; CDR3aa: CASSPDRGVYGYTF; CDR3nt: TGTGCCAGCAGCCCGGACAGGGGAGTCTATGGCTACACCTTC
d_gene: TRBD1; j_gene: TRBJ1-6; v_gene: TRBV30; abundance: NA; CDR3aa: CAWSLDRGTSPLHF; CDR3nt: TGTGCCTGGAGTCTCGACAGGGGCACATCACCCCTCCACTTT
d_gene: NA; j_gene: TRBJ1-2; v_gene: TRBV7-2; abundance: once; CDR3aa: CASSSGTNRGYTF; CDR3nt: TGTGCCAGCAGCTCTGGGACAAACAGGGGCTACACCTTC
d_gene: NA; j_gene: TRBJ2-7; v_gene: TRBV4-2; abundance: NA; CDR3aa: CASSQVSHSYEQYF; CDR3nt: TGTGCCAGCAGCCAAGTGAGTCACTCCTACGAGCAGTACTTC
d_gene: NA; j_gene: TRBJ2-2; v_gene: TRBV19; abundance: NA; CDR3aa: CASSTSGILLVPGELFF; CDR3nt: TGTGCCAGTAGTACGTCCGGGATTCTTTTAGTCCCCGGGGAGCTGTTTTTT
d_gene: TRBD2; j_gene: TRBJ2-7; v_gene: TRBV30; abundance: NA; CDR3aa: CAWTSGSYEQYF; CDR3nt: TGTGCCTGGACTAGCGGCTCCTACGAGCAGTACTTC
d_gene: NA; j_gene: TRBJ1-2; v_gene: TRBV5-8; abundance: NA; CDR3aa: CASRGRGDFNYGYTF; CDR3nt: TGTGCCAGCAGAGGCAGGGGCGACTTTAACTATGGCTACACCTTC
d_gene: NA; j_gene: TRBJ1-5; v_gene: TRBV27; abundance: NA; CDR3aa: CASSRTYNQPQHF; CDR3nt: TGTGCCAGCAGCCGGACATACAATCAGCCCCAGCATTTT
d_gene: NA; j_gene: TRBJ1-2; v_gene: TRBV11-2; abundance: NA; CDR3aa: CASSPRSTRTNYGYTF; CDR3nt: TGTGCCAGCAGCCCCCGATCGACAAGGACTAACTATGGCTACACCTTC
d_gene: NA; j_gene: TRBJ1-2; v_gene: TRBV5-1; abundance: NA; CDR3aa: CASSLGAGDLGGYTF; CDR3nt: TGCGCCAGCAGCTTGGGTGCAGGGGATCTAGGGGGCTACACCTTC
d_gene: NA; j_gene: TRBJ2-7; v_gene: TRBV15; abundance: NA; CDR3aa: CATSSRGTEQYF; CDR3nt: TGTGCCACCAGCAGCCGCGGTACCGAGCAGTACTTC
d_gene: TRBD1; j_gene: TRBJ1-2; v_gene: TRBV6-6; abundance: NA; CDR3aa: CASSQDRGPNYGYTF; CDR3nt: TGTGCCAGCAGTCAAGACAGGGGCCCTAACTATGGCTACACCTTC
d_gene: TRBD1; j_gene: TRBJ2-3; v_gene: TRBV18; abundance: NA; CDR3aa: CASSEDRSWDTQYF; CDR3nt: TGTGCCAGCTCAGAGGACAGGTCTTGGGATACGCAGTATTTT